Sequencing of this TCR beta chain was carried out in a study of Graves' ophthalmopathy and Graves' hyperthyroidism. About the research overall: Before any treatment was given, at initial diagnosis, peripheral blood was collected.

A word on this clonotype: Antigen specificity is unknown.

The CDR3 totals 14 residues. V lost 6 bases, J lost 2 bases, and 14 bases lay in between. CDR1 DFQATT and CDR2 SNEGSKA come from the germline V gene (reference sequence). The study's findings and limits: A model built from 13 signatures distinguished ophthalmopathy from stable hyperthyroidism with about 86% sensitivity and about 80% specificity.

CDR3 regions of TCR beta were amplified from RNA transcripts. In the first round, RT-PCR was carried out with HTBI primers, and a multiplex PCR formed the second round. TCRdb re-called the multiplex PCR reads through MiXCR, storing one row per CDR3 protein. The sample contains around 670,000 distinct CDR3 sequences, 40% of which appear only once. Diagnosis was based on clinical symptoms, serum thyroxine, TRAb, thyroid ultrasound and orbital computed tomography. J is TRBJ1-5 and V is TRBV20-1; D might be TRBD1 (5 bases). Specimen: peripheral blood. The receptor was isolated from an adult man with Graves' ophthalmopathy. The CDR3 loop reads CSAQRSGRNQPQHF. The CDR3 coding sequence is TGCAGTGCCCAGCGGTCAGGGCGCAATCAGCCCCAGCATTTT.